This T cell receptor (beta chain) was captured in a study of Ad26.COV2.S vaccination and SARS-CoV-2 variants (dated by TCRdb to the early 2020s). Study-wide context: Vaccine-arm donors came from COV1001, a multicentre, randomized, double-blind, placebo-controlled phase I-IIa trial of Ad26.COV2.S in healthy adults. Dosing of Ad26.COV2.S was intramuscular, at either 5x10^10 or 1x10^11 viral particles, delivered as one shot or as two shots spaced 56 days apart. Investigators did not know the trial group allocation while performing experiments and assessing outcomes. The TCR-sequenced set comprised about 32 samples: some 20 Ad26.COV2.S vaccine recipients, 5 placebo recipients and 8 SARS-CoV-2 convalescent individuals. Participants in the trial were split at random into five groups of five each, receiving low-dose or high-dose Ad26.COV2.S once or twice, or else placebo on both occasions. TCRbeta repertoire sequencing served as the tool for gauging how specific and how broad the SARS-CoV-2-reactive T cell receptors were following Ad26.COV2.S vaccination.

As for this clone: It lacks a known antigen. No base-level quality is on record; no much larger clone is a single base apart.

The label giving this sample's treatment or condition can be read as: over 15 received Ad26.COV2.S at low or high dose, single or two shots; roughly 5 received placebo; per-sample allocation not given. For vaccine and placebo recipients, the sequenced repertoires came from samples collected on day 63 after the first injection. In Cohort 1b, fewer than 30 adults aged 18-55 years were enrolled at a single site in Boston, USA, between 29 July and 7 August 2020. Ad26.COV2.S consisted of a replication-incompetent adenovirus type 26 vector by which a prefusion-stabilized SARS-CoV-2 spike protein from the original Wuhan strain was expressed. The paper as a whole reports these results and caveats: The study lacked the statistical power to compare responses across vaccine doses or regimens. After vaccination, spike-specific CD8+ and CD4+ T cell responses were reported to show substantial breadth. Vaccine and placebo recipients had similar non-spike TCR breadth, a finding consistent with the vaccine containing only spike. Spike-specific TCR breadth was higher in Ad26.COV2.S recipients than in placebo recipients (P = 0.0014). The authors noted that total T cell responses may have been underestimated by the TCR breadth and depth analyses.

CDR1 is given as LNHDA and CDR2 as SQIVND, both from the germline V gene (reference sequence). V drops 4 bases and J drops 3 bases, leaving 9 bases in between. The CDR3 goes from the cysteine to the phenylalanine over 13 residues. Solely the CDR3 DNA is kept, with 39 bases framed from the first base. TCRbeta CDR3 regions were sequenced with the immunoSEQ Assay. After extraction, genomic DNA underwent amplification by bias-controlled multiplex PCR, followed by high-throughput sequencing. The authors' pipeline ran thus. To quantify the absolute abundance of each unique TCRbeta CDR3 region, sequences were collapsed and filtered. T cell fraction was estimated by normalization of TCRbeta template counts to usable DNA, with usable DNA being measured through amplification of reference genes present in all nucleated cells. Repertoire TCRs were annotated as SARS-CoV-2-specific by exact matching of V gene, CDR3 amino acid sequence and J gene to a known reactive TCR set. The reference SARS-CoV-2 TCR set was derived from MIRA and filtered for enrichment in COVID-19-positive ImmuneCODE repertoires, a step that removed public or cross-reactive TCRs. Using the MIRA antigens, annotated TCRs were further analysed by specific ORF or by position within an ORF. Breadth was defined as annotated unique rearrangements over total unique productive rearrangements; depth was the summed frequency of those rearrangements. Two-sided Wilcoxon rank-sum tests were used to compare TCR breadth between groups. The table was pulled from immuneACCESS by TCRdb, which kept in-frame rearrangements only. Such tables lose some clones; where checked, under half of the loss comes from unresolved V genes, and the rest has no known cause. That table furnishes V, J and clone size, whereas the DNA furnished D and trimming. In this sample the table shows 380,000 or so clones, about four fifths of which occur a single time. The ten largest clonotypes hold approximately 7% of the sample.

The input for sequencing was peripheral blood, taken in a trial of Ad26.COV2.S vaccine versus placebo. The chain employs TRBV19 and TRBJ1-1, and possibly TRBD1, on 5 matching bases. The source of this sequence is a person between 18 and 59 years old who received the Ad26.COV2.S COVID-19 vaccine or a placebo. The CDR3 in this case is CASSRQFDTEAFF. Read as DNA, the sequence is TGTGCCAGTAGTAGACAGTTTGACACTGAAGCTTTCTTT.